Following are 8 T cell receptor beta chains from one sample sequenced in a study of regulatory T cells in long-lasting Graves disease. Libraries of TCR beta came from iRepertoire HTBI primers plus Arm-PCR of CDR3 regions. TCRdb reanalysed the multiplex PCR reads using MiXCR and keeps one entry per CDR3 protein. The sample lists 310,000 or so distinct CDR3 sequences; around 20% were seen once. Time point reported: persistent/refractory GD, antithyroid drugs over 5 years with positive TRAb. RNA extracted from PBMCs served as the sequencing template. Specimen: peripheral blood mononuclear cells (PBMCs), collected when the disease was refractory, from a patient treated with antithyroid drugs. The source is a female donor with Graves disease.

This clonotype was found many times. The chain links TRBV29-1 to TRBJ2-5; no clear D. The V end lost 4 bases, the J end lost 2 bases, and 8 bases lay between the germline ends. Germline V gene data show CDR1 as SQVTM and CDR2 as ANQGSEA. The CDR3 covers 12 residues. Here the CDR3 DNA reads TGCAGCGTTGTCCCAGTTCAAGAGACCCAGTACTTC. It encodes CSVVPVQETQYF.

This clonotype has a single count. A much larger clone differs from this one at a single base, so this may be a read error. The chain combines TRBV10-3 with TRBJ1-1, with D unresolved. Germline V gene lookup returns CDR1 ENHRY and CDR2 SYGVKD. This CDR3 comprises 14 residues. The CDR3 sequence is CAISEGTSNTGAFF. As DNA, the CDR3 is TGTGCCATCTCCGAAGGAACCTCGAACACTGGAGCTTTCTTT.

CDR3 DNA sequence: TGTGCCAGCAGTTTAGGGCCGCAGGGGTCAGGGGGCACAGATACGCAGTATTTT. This translates into CASSLGPQGSGGTDTQYF. The V gene is TRBV12-3 or TRBV12-4, the J gene TRBJ2-3, with a weak D call TRBD1 (6 bases). V lost 1 base and J 1 base, leaving 18 bases between the germline ends. The CDR3 is 18 residues long.

This clonotype has only a few counts. Here the CDR3 reads CASSTKQGGYNSPLHF. The CDR3 DNA sequence: TGTGCCAGCAGTACCAAACAGGGGGGGTATAATTCACCCCTCCACTTT. This rearrangement joins TRBV6-1 to TRBJ1-6, with TRBD1 matching 8 bases. The CDR3 is 16 amino acids. The V gene end was trimmed by 5 bases and the J gene end by 4 bases; junction bases not matched to a gene: 7. The germline V gene has CDR1 MNHNS and CDR2 SASEGT.

This clonotype showed up many times. The CDR3 nucleotides are TGTGCCAGCAGCCCCGGACTCAGCTCTAACTATGGCTACACCTTC. It specifies CASSPGLSSNYGYTF. J is TRBJ1-2 and V is TRBV11-2; D is unclear. The CDR3 runs 15 residues. Germline CDR1 is SGHAT and CDR2 is FQNNGV. Trimming cost V 5 bases and J 0 bases, with 13 bases left between them. Looking up the rest from reference TRBV11-2 and TRBJ1-2 gives the full variable domain: EAGVAQSPRYKIIEKRQSVAFWCNPISGHATLYWYQQILGQGPKLLIQFQNNGVVDDSQLPKDRFSAERLKGVDSTLKIQPAKLEDSAVYLCASSPGLSSNYGYTFGSGTRLTVV.

In its sample, this clonotype was seen many times. The rearrangement uses TRBV6-1 and TRBJ2-7; D not resolved. The ends were cut back, 7 bases at V and 5 bases at J, with 15 bases in the middle. Germline V CDR1 and CDR2: MNHNS, SASEGT. The CDR3 totals 13 residues. CDR3: CASTQRRGDEQYF. The CDR3, as DNA: TGTGCCAGCACCCAACGACGAGGTGACGAGCAGTACTTC.

This clonotype was counted many times. V is TRBV6-2 or TRBV6-3 and J is TRBJ2-7; no firm D call. Per the germline V gene, CDR1 is MNHEY and CDR2 is SVGEGT. CDR3 length equals 12 residues. The V end lost 5 bases, the J end lost 7 bases, and 12 bases lay between the germline ends. CDR3 amino acids: CASSHPGGEQYF. CDR3 in DNA: TGTGCCAGCAGTCACCCCGGTGGGGAGCAGTACTTC.

The chain recombines TRBV6-5 with TRBJ2-2; D gene ambiguous. The ends were cut back, 1 base at V and 5 bases at J, with 5 bases in the middle. CDR1 is MNHEY and CDR2 is SVGAGI in the germline V gene. The CDR3 sequence is 13 residues long. CDR3 in DNA: TGTGCCAGCAGTTACTGGCAAACCGGGGAGCTGTTTTTT. Amino acid sequence: CASSYWQTGELFF.